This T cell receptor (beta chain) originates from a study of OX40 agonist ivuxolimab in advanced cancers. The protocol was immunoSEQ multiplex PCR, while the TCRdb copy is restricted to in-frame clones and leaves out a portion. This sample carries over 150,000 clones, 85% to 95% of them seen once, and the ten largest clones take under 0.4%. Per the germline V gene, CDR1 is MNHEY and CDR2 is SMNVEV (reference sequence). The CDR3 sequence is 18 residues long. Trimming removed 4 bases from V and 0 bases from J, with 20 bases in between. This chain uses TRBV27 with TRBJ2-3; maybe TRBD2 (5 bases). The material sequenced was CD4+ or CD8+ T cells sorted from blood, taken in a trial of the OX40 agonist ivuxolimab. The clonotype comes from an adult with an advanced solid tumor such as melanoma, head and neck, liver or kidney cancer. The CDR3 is CASSSPPKGGPSTDTQYF. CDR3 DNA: TGTGCCAGCAGTTCCCCCCCGAAGGGCGGGCCTAGCACAGATACGCAGTATTTT.